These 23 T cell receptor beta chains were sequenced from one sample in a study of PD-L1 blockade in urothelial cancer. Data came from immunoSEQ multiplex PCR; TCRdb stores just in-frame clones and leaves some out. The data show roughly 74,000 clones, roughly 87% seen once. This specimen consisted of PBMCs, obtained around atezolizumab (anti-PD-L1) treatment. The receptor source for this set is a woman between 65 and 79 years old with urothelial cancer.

This chain's CDR3 is CASSYPTGLRTDTQYF. DNA of the CDR3: TGTGCCAGCAGCTACCCGACAGGCCTTCGCACAGATACGCAGTATTTT. The chain has TRBV5-4 and TRBJ2-3; maybe TRBD1 (6 bases). The CDR3 covers 16 residues. The germline V gene encodes CDR1 SGHNT and CDR2 YYREEE (reference sequence). Trimming stripped 3 bases from V and 1 base from J, with 15 bases between.

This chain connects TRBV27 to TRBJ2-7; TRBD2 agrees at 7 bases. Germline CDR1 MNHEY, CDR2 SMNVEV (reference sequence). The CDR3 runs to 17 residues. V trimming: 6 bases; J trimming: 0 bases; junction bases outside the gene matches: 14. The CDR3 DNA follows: TGTGCCAGCAGGCGGGGGATCCTTTCTTCGTCCTCCTACGAGCAGTACTTC. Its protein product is CASRRGILSSSSYEQYF.

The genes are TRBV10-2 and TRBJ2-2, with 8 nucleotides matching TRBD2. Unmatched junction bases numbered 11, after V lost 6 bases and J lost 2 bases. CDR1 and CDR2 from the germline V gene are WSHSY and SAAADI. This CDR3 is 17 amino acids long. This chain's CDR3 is CASRGLAETTNTGELFF. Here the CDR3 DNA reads TGCGCCAGCAGAGGACTAGCCGAGACGACTAACACCGGGGAGCTGTTTTTT.

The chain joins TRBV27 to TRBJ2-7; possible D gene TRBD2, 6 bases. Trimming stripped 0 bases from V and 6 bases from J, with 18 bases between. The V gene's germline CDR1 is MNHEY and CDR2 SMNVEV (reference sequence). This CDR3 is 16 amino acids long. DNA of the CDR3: TGTGCCAGCAGTTTATCCCTCTGGGACTTTTATGGCGAGCAGTACTTC. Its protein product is CASSLSLWDFYGEQYF.

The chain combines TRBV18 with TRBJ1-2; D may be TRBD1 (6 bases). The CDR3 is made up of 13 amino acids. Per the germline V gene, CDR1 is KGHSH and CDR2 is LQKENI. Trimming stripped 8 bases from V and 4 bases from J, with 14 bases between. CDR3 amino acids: CASARDNSYGYTF. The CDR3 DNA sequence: TGTGCCAGCGCCAGGGACAACAGCTATGGCTACACCTTC.

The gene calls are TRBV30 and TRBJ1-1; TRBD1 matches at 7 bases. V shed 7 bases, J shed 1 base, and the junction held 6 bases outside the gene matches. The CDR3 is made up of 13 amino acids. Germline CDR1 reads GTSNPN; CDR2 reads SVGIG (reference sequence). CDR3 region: CASDRASNTEAFF. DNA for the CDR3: TGTGCCTCTGACAGGGCCTCGAACACTGAAGCTTTCTTT.

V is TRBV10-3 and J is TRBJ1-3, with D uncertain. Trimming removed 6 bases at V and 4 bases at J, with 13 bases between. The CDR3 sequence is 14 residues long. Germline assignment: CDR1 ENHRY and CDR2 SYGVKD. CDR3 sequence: CAIRADAGGNTIYF. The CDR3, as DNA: TGTGCCATCAGGGCGGATGCGGGAGGAAACACCATATATTTT.

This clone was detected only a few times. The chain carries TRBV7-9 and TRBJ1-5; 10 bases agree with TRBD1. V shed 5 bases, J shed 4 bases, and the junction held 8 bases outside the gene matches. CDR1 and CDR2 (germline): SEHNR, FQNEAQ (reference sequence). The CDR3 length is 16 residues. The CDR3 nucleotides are TGTGCCAGCAGCCTGGACAGGGGGGGCCGGAATCAGCCCCAGCATTTT. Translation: CASSLDRGGRNQPQHF.

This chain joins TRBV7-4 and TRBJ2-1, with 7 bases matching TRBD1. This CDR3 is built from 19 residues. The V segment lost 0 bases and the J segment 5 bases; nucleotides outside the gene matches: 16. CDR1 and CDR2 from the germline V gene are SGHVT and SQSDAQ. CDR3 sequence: CASSLAGSQGTAANNEQFF. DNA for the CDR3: TGTGCCAGCAGCTTAGCGGGTAGCCAGGGGACAGCGGCTAACAATGAGCAGTTCTTC.

Here the CDR3 DNA reads TGTGCCAGCAGCTCGAACCCCGGGACAGTCTATGGCTACACCTTC. Translating it yields CASSSNPGTVYGYTF. This chain connects TRBV7-9 to TRBJ1-2, with 7 bases identical to TRBD1. The CDR3 loop spans 15 amino acids. Germline lookup yields CDR1 SEHNR and CDR2 FQNEAQ (reference sequence). Trimming removed 4 bases from V and 4 bases from J; junction bases left unmatched: 9.

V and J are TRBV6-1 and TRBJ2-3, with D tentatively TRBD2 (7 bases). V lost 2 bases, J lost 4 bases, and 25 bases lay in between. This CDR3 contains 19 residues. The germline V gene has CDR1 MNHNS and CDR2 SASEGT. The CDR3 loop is CASSENVGGRAGAPDTQYF. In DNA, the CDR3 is TGTGCCAGCAGTGAAAATGTGGGAGGGCGTGCGGGGGCCCCAGATACGCAGTATTTT.

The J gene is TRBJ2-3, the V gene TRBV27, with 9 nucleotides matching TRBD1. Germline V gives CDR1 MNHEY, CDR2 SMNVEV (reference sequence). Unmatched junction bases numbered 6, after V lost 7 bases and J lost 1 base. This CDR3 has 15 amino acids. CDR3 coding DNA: TGTGCCAGCATCGACAGGGGGTTGGGCACAGATACGCAGTATTTT. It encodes CASIDRGLGTDTQYF.

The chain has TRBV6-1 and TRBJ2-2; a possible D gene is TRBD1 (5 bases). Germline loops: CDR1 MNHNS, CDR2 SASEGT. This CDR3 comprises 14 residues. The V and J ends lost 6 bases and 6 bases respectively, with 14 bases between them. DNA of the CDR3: TGTGCCAGCAGGCCGCAGGGCGCCCCCGGGGAGCTGTTTTTT. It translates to CASRPQGAPGELFF.

The DNA for the CDR3 is TGCGCCAGCAGTCAATTTGGGCGCCTGGGCGTAAACTCTGGAAACACCATATATTTT. Encoded protein: CASSQFGRLGVNSGNTIYF. This chain uses TRBV23-1 with TRBJ1-3; D remains unclear. TRBV23-1 is flagged as an ORF with uncertain function. V lost 1 base and J lost 0, with 19 bases in between. The CDR3 loop spans 19 amino acids.

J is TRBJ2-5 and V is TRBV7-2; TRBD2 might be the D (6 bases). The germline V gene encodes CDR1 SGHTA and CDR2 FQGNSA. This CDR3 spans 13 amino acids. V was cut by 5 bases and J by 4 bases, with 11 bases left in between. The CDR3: CASSQRDLETQYF. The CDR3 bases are TGTGCCAGCAGCCAACGGGACTTAGAGACCCAGTACTTC.

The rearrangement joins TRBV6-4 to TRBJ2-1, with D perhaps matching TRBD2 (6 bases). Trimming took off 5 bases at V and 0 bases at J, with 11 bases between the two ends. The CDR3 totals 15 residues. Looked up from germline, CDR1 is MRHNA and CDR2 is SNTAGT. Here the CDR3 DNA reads TGTGCCAGCAGTCCCCTAGCGAACTCCTACAATGAGCAGTTCTTC. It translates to CASSPLANSYNEQFF.

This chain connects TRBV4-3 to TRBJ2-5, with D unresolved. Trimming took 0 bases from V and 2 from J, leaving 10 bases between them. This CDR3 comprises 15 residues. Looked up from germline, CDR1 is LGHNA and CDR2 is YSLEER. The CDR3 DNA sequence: TGCGCCAGCAGCCAAGATTGGTCCGGGCAAGAGACCCAGTACTTC. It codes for CASSQDWSGQETQYF.

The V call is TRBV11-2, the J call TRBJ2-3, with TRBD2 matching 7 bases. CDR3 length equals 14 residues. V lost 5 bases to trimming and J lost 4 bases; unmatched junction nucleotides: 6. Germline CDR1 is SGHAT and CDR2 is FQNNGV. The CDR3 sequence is CASSAGEVSDTQYF. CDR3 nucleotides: TGTGCCAGCAGCGCGGGGGAGGTATCAGATACGCAGTATTTT.

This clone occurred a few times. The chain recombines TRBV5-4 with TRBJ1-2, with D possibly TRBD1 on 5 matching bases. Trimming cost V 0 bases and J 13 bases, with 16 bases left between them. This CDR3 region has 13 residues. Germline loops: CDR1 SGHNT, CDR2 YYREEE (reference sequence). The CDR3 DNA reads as TGTGCCAGCAGCTTGGAGAGGGACTCGCCCACCACCTTC. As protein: CASSLERDSPTTF.

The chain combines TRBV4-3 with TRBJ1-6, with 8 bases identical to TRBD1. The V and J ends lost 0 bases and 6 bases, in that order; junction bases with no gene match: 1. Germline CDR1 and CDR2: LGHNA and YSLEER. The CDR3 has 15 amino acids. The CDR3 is CASSQDQGANSPLHF. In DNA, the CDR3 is TGCGCCAGCAGCCAAGATCAGGGGGCTAATTCACCCCTCCACTTT.

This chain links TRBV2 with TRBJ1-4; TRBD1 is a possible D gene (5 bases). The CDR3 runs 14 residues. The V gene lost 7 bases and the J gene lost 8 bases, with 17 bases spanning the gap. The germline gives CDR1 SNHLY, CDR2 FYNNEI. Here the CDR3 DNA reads TGTGCCAGCAAGATGGGGCTTCAGGGCGAAAAACTGTTTTTT. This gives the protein CASKMGLQGEKLFF.

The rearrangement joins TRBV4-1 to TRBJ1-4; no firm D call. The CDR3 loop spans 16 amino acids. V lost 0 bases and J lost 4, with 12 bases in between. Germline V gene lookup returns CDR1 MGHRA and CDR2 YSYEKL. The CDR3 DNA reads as TGCGCCAGCAGCCAAGATGGGCGGGCCTTTAATGAAAAACTGTTTTTT. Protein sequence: CASSQDGRAFNEKLFF.

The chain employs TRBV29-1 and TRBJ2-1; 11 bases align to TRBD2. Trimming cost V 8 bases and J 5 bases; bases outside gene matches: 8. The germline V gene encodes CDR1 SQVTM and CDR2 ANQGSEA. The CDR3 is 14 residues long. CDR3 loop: CSLKRLAGNNEQFF. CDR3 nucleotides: TGCAGCCTAAAAAGACTAGCGGGGAACAATGAGCAGTTCTTC.